This T cell receptor (beta chain) was retrieved from a study of cytomegalovirus exposure and HLA in healthy donors. For the study at large: Falling in the Caucasian-associated ancestry cluster were 81% of about 400 genotyped donors. Study-level results: In a later analysis, TCR beta V- and J-gene trimming was associated with a missense DCLRE1C variant. Relative to the roughly 690-donor mean, N-insertions were reportedly fewer in an Asian-associated ancestry cluster in a later analysis. In a later analysis, most CMV-associated TCR beta chains appeared HLA-restricted.

CDR1 and CDR2 (germline): MNHNY, SVGAGI (reference sequence). Between the trimmed V and J ends, which lost 6 bases and 0 bases, there was a span of 15 bases. This CDR3 has 16 residues. The PCR had 60 Vbeta and 13 Jbeta primers. Clones were sequenced by immunoSEQ multiplex PCR, and TCRdb holds only the in-frame ones, with some missing. The data hold 130,000 or so clones, with 70% to 80% observed a single time. This clone appeared once. Antigen specificity is unknown. This sequence was found in a female donor in good health and CMV-seronegative. This chain uses TRBV6-6 with TRBJ1-3; weak D call: TRBD1 (5 bases). Sequenced: PBMCs. CDR3 in DNA: TGTGCCAGCAGGCGAGAGGGGACTGACTCTGGAAACACCATATATTTT. Translation: CASRREGTDSGNTIYF.